This T cell receptor (beta chain) came from a study of blood T cell repertoires in COVID-19. Overall study: Samples taken during acute and convalescent COVID-19 were collected in the United States, Italy and Spain. PBMCs, B-cell-depleted T cells, or T cells were the source of the cDNA or gDNA that made up the material.

As processed by the authors: Amplification from reference gene primers served as the basis for estimated nucleated cell counts. Produced via immunoSEQ multiplex PCR; TCRdb's table is partial and in-frame only. That table gives V, J and clone size, and the DNA gave D and trimming. The table records roughly 200,000 clones, 70% to 90% of them present only once. Germline-derived CDR1 and CDR2 are SGHTA and FQGTGA. CDR3 size: 15 residues. The V and J ends lost 4 bases and 7 bases, in that order; junction bases with no gene match: 10. This TCR was sampled from a man between 60 and 75 years old with acute or convalescent COVID-19. The chain joins TRBV7-3 to TRBJ1-2; 9 bases are shared with TRBD1. Sequencing was done on a sample of peripheral blood. CDR3 DNA: TGTGCCAGCAGCTGGGACTCGGACAGGGGACGTGGCTACACCTTC. As protein: CASSWDSDRGRGYTF.